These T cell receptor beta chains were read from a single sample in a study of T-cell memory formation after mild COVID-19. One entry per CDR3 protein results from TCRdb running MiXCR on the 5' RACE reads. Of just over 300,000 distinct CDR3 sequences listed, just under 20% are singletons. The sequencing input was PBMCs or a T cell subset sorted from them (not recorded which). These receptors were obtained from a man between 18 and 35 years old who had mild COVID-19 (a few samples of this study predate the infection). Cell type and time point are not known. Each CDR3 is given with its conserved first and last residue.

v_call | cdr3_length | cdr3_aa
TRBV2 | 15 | CASSSGTWNTGELFF
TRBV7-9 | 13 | CACRRGVRAEAFF
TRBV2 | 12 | CASSETQNTIYF
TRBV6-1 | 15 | CASSARTASNYGYTF
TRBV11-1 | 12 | CASSVVRDIQYF
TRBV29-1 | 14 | CSVEGSSHADTQYF
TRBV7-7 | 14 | CASSRDRLQETQYF
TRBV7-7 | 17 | CASSLAREGASNQPQHF
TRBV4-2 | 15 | CASSHQTGLQYGYTF
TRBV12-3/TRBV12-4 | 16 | CASKKRAGPTNEKLFF
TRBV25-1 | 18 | CASSDLDSRQGGYNEQFF
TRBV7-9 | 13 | CASSLLPTGELFF
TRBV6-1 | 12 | CASGRNTDTQYF
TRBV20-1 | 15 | CSAREGAGSNYGYTF
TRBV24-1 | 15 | CATSDPRGPGDEQFF
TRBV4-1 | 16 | CASSQDRQGGAGELFF
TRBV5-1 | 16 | CASSFAGTVKNTEAFF
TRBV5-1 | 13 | CASRTDWADTQYF
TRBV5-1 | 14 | CASSLEFGTSGWAF
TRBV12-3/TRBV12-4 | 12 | CASSLNNSPLHF
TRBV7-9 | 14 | CASSWTSDSYEQYF
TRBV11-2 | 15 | CASSYKTGLGQPQHF
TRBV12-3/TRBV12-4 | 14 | CASSFGTLQETQYF
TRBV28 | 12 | CASGGGAGELFF
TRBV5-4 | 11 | CAIFEGNIQYF
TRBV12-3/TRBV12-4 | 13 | CASSLRRSQTQYF
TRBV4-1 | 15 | CASSQEQGGNQPQHF
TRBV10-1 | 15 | CASSERGQTYNEQFF
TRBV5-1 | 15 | CASSRTTGKDYGYTF
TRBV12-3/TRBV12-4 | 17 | CASSSEVAGGPGDTQYF
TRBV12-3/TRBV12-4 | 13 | CASSLRFGGWQYF
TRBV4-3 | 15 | CASSHDTDGYNEQFF
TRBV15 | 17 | CATSRPPLQGIGQPQHF
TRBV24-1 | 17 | CATSDEGGGQGLGTQYF
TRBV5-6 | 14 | CASSYRQGKNEQFF
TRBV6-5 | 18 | CASSYSNPGDITNYGYTF
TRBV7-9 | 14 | CASSTTGYQETQYF
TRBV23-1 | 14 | CASSQWKGADTQYF
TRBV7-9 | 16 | CASSPPSGRYTGELFF
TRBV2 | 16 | CASSELAGKNTGELFF